This T cell receptor beta chain was documented in a study of cytomegalovirus exposure and HLA in healthy donors. From germline, CDR1 is SGHDT and CDR2 YYEEEE. The CDR3 has 14 amino acids. V was cut by 4 bases and J by 1 base, with 10 bases left in between. 13 Jbeta primers and 60 Vbeta primers were used for the PCR. Some clones are missing from TCRdb's copy, which holds only in-frame ones; the method was immunoSEQ multiplex PCR. The table shows roughly 150,000 clones, with about 80% occurring only once. This clonotype was obtained from a young man in good health and CMV-seropositive. Material for sequencing was PBMCs. V and J are TRBV5-6 and TRBJ2-3; possibly TRBD1 for D (5 bases). The CDR3 DNA reads TGTGCCAGCAGCCCCCAGGGTCGCACAGATACGCAGTATTTT. This translates into CASSPQGRTDTQYF.